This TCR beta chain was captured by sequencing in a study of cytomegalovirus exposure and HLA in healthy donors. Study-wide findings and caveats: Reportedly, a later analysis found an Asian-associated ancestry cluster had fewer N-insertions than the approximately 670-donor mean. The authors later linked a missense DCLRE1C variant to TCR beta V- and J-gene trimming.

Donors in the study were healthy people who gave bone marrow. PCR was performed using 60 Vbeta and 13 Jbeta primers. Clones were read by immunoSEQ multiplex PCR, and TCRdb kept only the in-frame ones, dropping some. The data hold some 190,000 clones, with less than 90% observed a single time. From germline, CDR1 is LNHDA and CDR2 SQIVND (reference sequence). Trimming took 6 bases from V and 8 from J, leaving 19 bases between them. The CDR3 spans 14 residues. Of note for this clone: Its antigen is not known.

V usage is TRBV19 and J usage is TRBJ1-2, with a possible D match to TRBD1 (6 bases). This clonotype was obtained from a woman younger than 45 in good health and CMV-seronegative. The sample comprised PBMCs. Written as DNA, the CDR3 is TGTGCCAGTAGGGGATCAGGGGAAGGTAAAGGCTACACCTTC. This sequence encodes CASRGSGEGKGYTF.